This TCR beta chain emerged from a study of T-cell reconstitution after alpha-beta-depleted transplantation in children. Molecular barcoding with unique molecular identifiers was used for the TCRbeta library. One entry per CDR3 protein results from TCRdb running MiXCR on the PCR reads. The sample has 250,000 to 400,000 distinct CDR3 sequences, approximately 23% seen once. This clonotype occurred a few times. V was cut by 2 bases and J by 6 bases, with 11 bases left in between. This CDR3 is 13 amino acids long. Looked up from germline, CDR1 is SGHVS and CDR2 is FQNEAQ. V is TRBV7-8 and J is TRBJ2-7; no clear D. The receptor comes from a male patient younger than 18 who had a stem cell transplant for acute lymphoblastic leukemia, so the T cells may come from the graft donor. The sample was PBMCs, mostly from graft donor cells, taken 180 days after TCRalphabeta/CD19-depleted stem cell transplant. The CDR3 loop reads CASSLCLKCEQYF. The CDR3 region has the DNA TGTGCCAGCAGCTTATGCCTAAAATGCGAGCAGTACTTC.